The next 21 T cell receptor beta chains were all read from a single sample in a study of control samples from healthy donors and cancer patients. The method was immunoSEQ multiplex PCR; TCRdb's version includes in-frame clones alone and lacks a portion of them. The sample records about 110,000 clones, 90% being singletons. The sequencing sample was made of blood. Receptors originate from a human donor in good health. The donor label of this sample is uncertain.

Only a few counts were recorded for this clone. The rearrangement links TRBV9 to TRBJ1-3; 7 bases align to TRBD1. The CDR3 is 16 amino acids. J was trimmed by 3 bases and V by 3 bases; bases with no gene match: 9. From germline, CDR1 is SGDLS and CDR2 YYNGEE. In DNA form, the CDR3 reads TGTGCCAGCAGCGCCCCCAGGGGGGGGCTTGGAAACACCATATATTTT. Translation: CASSAPRGGLGNTIYF.

This chain uses TRBV24-1 with TRBJ1-1, with D possibly TRBD1 on 6 matching bases. This CDR3 has 15 residues. Germline CDR1 and CDR2: KGHDR and SFDVKD. The V gene lost 3 bases and the J gene lost 4 bases, with 14 bases spanning the gap. The CDR3 DNA reads as TGTGCCACCAGTGATACGAAAACAGGGACCACTGAAGCTTTCTTT. Its translation: CATSDTKTGTTEAFF.

This chain connects TRBV9 to TRBJ1-1; D is uncertain. Looked up from germline, CDR1 is SGDLS and CDR2 is YYNGEE. Between the trimmed V and J ends, which lost 2 bases and 6 bases, there was a span of 11 bases. The CDR3 runs to 13 residues. CDR3 region: CASSVNPGAEAFF. The CDR3, as DNA: TGTGCCAGCAGCGTTAATCCGGGCGCTGAAGCTTTCTTT. Full variable domain (missing parts from reference TRBV9 and TRBJ1-1): DSGVTQTPKHLITATGQRVTLRCSPRSGDLSVYWYQQSLDQGLQFLIQYYNGEERAKGNILERFSAQQFPDLHSELNLSSLELGDSALYFCASSVNPGAEAFFGQGTRLTVV.

The chain carries TRBV2 and TRBJ2-7; no definite D call. The CDR3 is made up of 14 amino acids. Looked up from germline, CDR1 is SNHLY and CDR2 is FYNNEI. V was trimmed by 10 bases and J by 3 bases, leaving 19 bases between them. Here the CDR3 DNA reads TGTGCCACCCGACCGGGCCGCCCCGTCTACGAGCAGTACTTC. The encoded protein is CATRPGRPVYEQYF. The variable domain in full, with the rest retrieved from reference TRBV2 and TRBJ2-7, is EPEVTQTPSHQVTQMGQEVILRCVPISNHLYFYWYRQILGQKVEFLVSFYNNEISEKSEIFDDQFSVERPDGSNFTLKIRSTKLEDSAMYFCATRPGRPVYEQYFGPGTRLTVT.

The chain links TRBV12-5 to TRBJ2-1; weak D call: TRBD2 (6 bases). This CDR3 is built from 14 residues. In germline, CDR1 is LGHNT, CDR2 FRNRAP. Trimming took off 8 bases at V and 3 bases at J, with 14 bases between the two ends. The CDR3 protein is CASRGEVDYNEQFF. The CDR3, as DNA: TGTGCTAGTCGAGGGGAGGTTGACTACAATGAGCAGTTCTTC. Full variable domain (outside the CDR3, taken from reference TRBV12-5 and TRBJ2-1): DARVTQTPRHKVTEMGQEVTMRCQPILGHNTVFWYRQTMMQGLELLAYFRNRAPLDDSGMPKDRFSAEMPDATLATLKIQPSEPRDSAVYFCASRGEVDYNEQFFGPGTRLTVL.

The gene calls are TRBV12-5 and TRBJ2-3; 7 nucleotides match TRBD1. The CDR3 loop spans 15 amino acids. Trimming took 1 base from V and 6 from J; bases not matched to a gene: 7. The germline V gene encodes CDR1 LGHNT and CDR2 FRNRAP. The CDR3 DNA sequence: TGTGCTAGTGGTTTGGAGATGGACAGGCAGGATACGCAGTATTTT. Its translation is CASGLEMDRQDTQYF.

The rearrangement links TRBV20-1 to TRBJ2-3, with D unresolved. The CDR3 contains 15 residues. Germline V gene sequence: CDR1 DFQATT, CDR2 SNEGSKA (reference sequence). V lost 6 bases and J 0 bases, leaving 16 bases between the germline ends. The CDR3 bases are TGCAGTGCCAGTGCGGCTGGTACTAGCACAGATACGCAGTATTTT. As protein: CSASAAGTSTDTQYF.

The chain joins TRBV5-1 to TRBJ2-3, with 11 bases lining up with TRBD2. The length of the CDR3 is 17 residues. Germline CDR1 SGHRS, CDR2 YFSETQ. J gave up 6 bases and V 0 bases, and 9 bases lay outside the gene matches. CDR3 loop: CASSLGPLAGGRDTQYF. In nucleotides, the CDR3 is TGCGCCAGCAGCTTGGGCCCTCTAGCGGGGGGACGGGATACGCAGTATTTT.

The rearrangement joins TRBV2 to TRBJ2-7; D call uncertain. Trimming stripped 6 bases from V and 5 bases from J, with 5 bases between. Germline lookup yields CDR1 SNHLY and CDR2 FYNNEI. The CDR3 has 10 amino acids. For the CDR3, the DNA is TGTGCCAGCAGCACCAACGAGCAGTACTTC. It encodes CASSTNEQYF.

The chain couples TRBV27 to TRBJ1-1, with D possibly being TRBD1 (5 bases). The CDR3 loop spans 13 amino acids. Trimming pared 6 bases from V and 6 bases from J, leaving 14 bases between. Per the germline V gene, CDR1 is MNHEY and CDR2 is SMNVEV (reference sequence). The CDR3 here is CASRVLLGAEAFF. The CDR3 region has the DNA TGTGCCAGCAGGGTACTTTTGGGGGCTGAAGCTTTCTTT.

The gene calls are TRBV27 and TRBJ1-5; 8 positions match TRBD1. The V gene's germline CDR1 is MNHEY and CDR2 SMNVEV (reference sequence). After removal of 2 bases from V and 0 bases from J, the junction contained 6 bases not matched to a gene. The CDR3 loop spans 17 amino acids. This chain's CDR3 is CASSLKQGGNSNQPQHF. CDR3 coding DNA: TGTGCCAGCAGTTTAAAACAGGGGGGGAATAGCAATCAGCCCCAGCATTTT.

The chain employs TRBV7-9 and TRBJ2-5; TRBD2 is a possible D gene (6 bases). V was trimmed by 4 bases and J by 4 bases, leaving 22 bases between them. This CDR3 contains 17 residues. The germline V gene encodes CDR1 SEHNR and CDR2 FQNEAQ (reference sequence). This CDR3 is CASSYNPRERDLETQYF. The CDR3 coding sequence is TGTGCCAGCAGCTATAATCCCCGGGAGAGGGATCTAGAGACCCAGTACTTC.

J is TRBJ1-1 and V is TRBV3-1 (or the pseudogene TRBV3-2), with TRBD1 matching over 7 bases. This CDR3 is built from 15 residues. Germline trimming cut 1 base from V and 11 bases from J; bases unmatched to any gene: 13. Germline CDR1 and CDR2: LGHDT and YNNKEL (reference sequence). The chain's CDR3 is CASSQVRRAGQRAFF. In DNA, the CDR3 is TGTGCCAGCAGCCAAGTCAGGAGGGCGGGACAGCGGGCTTTCTTT.

The chain employs TRBV11-3 and TRBJ2-7; tentatively, D is TRBD1 or TRBD2 (5 bases each). Trimming shortened V by 6 bases and J by 5 bases, and 8 bases separated the two germline ends. Germline values: CDR1 SGHNT, CDR2 YENEEA. This CDR3 contains 11 residues. CDR3 coding DNA: TGTGCCAGCAGTGGGGGACACGAGCAGTACTTC. Its protein is CASSGGHEQYF.

The J gene is TRBJ1-5, the V gene TRBV2, with TRBD1 matching 8 bases. The V and J ends lost 4 bases and 4 bases, in that order; junction bases with no gene match: 6. Germline-derived CDR1 and CDR2 are SNHLY and FYNNEI. This CDR3 contains 15 residues. The CDR3 reads CASSADRAPNQPQHF. The CDR3 nucleotides are TGTGCCAGCAGTGCGGACAGGGCCCCAAATCAGCCCCAGCATTTT.

The rearrangement links TRBV9 to TRBJ2-1; D tentatively reads TRBD1 or TRBD2 (6 bases each). The germline V gene encodes CDR1 SGDLS and CDR2 YYNGEE. With 0 bases removed from V and 12 bases from J, the gap between germline ends came to 19 bases. The length of the CDR3 is 15 residues. CDR3 DNA: TGTGCCAGCAGCGTAGACGGGGGCGGGGTGGGTGTGCAGTTCTTC. Translation: CASSVDGGGVGVQFF.

V gene TRBV28 combines with J gene TRBJ1-2; 7 bases match TRBD1. From germline, CDR1 is MDHEN and CDR2 SYDVKM. The CDR3 consists of 14 residues. V was clipped by 3 bases and J by 4 bases; unmatched bases: 5. The CDR3 loop reads CASSFRTGLYGYTF. As DNA, the CDR3 is TGTGCCAGCAGTTTCCGGACAGGCCTCTATGGCTACACCTTC.

The V gene is TRBV7-9, the J gene TRBJ1-1; the D gene is possibly TRBD1 (6 bases). The CDR3 extends over 16 amino acids. Germline assignment: CDR1 SEHNR and CDR2 FQNEAQ (reference sequence). Trimming removed 4 bases at V and 5 bases at J, with 20 bases between. The DNA of the CDR3 is TGTGCCAGCAGCTCGCAACAGGGACGGGATAAGACTGAAGCTTTCTTT. It codes for CASSSQQGRDKTEAFF.

This chain links TRBV5-6 with TRBJ1-2; D unresolved. Per germline, CDR1 SGHDT and CDR2 YYEEEE. The CDR3 runs 16 residues. V shed 2 bases and J shed 5 bases, with 19 bases lying between them. CDR3 in DNA: TGTGCCAGCAGCTTCCAAAGTCAACAAAGTTGGTATGGCTACACCTTC. Translated: CASSFQSQQSWYGYTF. Looking up the rest from reference TRBV5-6 and TRBJ1-2 gives the full variable domain: DAGVTQSPTHLIKTRGQQVTLRCSPKSGHDTVSWYQQALGQGPQFIFQYYEEEERQRGNFPDRFSGHQFPNYSSELNVNALLLGDSALYLCASSFQSQQSWYGYTFGSGTRLTVV.

The V and J genes are TRBV3-1 (or the pseudogene TRBV3-2) and TRBJ2-7; 8 bases align to TRBD1. Germline V gene data show CDR1 as LGHDT and CDR2 as YNNKEL (reference sequence). J was trimmed by 6 bases and V by 1 base; bases with no gene match: 2. This CDR3 has 13 amino acids. The CDR3 DNA sequence: TGTGCCAGCAGCCAAGTCGGGACAGGCGAGCAGTACTTC. It yields the protein CASSQVGTGEQYF.

The CDR3: CASSPPGGTGRYGYTF. The CDR3 DNA follows: TGTGCCAGCAGCCCCCCGGGAGGGACAGGGCGGTATGGCTACACCTTC. The rearrangement links TRBV9 to TRBJ1-2, with TRBD1 identical over 9 bases. The germline CDR1 and CDR2 sequences are SGDLS and YYNGEE. Trimming cost V 4 bases and J 5 bases; bases outside gene matches: 12. This CDR3 region has 16 residues. The whole variable domain, filled in from reference TRBV9 and TRBJ1-2, reads DSGVTQTPKHLITATGQRVTLRCSPRSGDLSVYWYQQSLDQGLQFLIQYYNGEERAKGNILERFSAQQFPDLHSELNLSSLELGDSALYFCASSPPGGTGRYGYTFGSGTRLTVV.